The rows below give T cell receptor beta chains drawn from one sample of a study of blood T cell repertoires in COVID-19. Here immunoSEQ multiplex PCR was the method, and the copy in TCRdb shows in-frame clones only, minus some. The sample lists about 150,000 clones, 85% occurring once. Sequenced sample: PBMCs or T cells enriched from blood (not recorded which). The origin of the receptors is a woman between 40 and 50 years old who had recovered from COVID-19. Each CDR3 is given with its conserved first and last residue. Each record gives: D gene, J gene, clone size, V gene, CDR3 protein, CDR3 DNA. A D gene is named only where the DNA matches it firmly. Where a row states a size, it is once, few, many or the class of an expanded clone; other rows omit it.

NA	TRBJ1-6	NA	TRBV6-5	CASIRSTGVNSPLHF	TGTGCCAGCATCAGATCGACAGGAGTTAATTCACCCCTCCACTTT
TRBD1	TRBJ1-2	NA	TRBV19	CASSIWGQNYGYTF	TGTGCCAGTAGTATATGGGGACAGAACTATGGCTACACCTTC
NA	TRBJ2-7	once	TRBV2	CASSGGRKRAEQYF	TGTGCCAGCAGTGGGGGGCGAAAAAGGGCCGAGCAGTACTTC
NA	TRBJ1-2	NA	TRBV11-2	CASSLVAGGAGGYTF	TGTGCCAGCAGCTTAGTCGCGGGGGGCGCAGGAGGCTACACCTTC
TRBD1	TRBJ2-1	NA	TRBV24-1	CATSDSGTGGPEQFF	TGTGCCACCAGTGACTCCGGGACAGGGGGCCCTGAGCAGTTCTTC
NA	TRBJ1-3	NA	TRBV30	CAWSAGGSGNTIYF	TGTGCCTGGAGCGCGGGAGGGTCTGGAAACACCATATATTTT
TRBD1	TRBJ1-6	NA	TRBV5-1	CASSLRGQGEVANSPLHF	TGCGCCAGCAGCTTGAGGGGACAGGGTGAAGTAGCTAATTCACCCCTCCACTTT
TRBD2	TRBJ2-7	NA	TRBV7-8	CASSLTSGEQYF	TGTGCCAGCAGCCTGACTAGCGGCGAGCAGTACTTC
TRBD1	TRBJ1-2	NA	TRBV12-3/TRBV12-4	CASSYGQVRGYTF	TGTGCCAGCAGTTATGGACAGGTTCGTGGCTACACCTTC
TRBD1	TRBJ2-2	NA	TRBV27	CASSFGTETGELFF	TGTGCCAGCAGTTTTGGGACAGAGACCGGGGAGCTGTTTTTT
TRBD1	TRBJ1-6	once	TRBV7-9	CASSPHEQGNSPLHF	TGTGCCAGCAGCCCCCACGAACAGGGGAATTCACCCCTCCACTTT
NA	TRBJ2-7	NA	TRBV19	CASSIRLPVRDYEQYF	TGTGCCAGTAGTATCCGTCTACCAGTGAGGGACTACGAGCAGTACTTC
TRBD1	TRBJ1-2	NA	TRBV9	CASSLIQGGYGYTF	TGTGCCAGCAGCCTAATACAGGGGGGCTATGGCTACACCTTC
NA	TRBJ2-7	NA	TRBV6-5	CASRAPGQASYEQYF	TGTGCCAGCAGAGCCCCAGGACAAGCCTCCTACGAGCAGTACTTC
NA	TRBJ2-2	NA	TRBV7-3	CASSSGLAEAGELFF	TGTGCCAGCAGCTCGGGACTTGCCGAGGCCGGGGAGCTGTTTTTT
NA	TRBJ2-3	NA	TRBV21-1	CASSKETSGRNTDTQYF	TGTGCCAGCAGCAAAGAAACTAGCGGGAGAAACACAGATACGCAGTATTTT
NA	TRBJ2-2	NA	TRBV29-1	CSVTGSITGELFF	TGCAGCGTTACCGGGAGTATCACCGGGGAGCTGTTTTTT
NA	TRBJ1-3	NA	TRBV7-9	CASSLDRAGNTIYF	TGTGCCAGCAGCTTAGACAGGGCTGGAAACACCATATATTTT
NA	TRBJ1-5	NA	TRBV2	CASSDGRGHNQPQHF	TGTGCCAGCAGCGATGGGCGGGGGCACAATCAGCCCCAGCATTTT
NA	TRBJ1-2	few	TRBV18	CASSPSTVNYGYTF	TGTGCCAGCTCACCCTCGACAGTTAACTATGGCTACACCTTC
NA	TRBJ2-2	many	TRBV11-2	CASSLGGTGELFF	TGTGCCAGCAGCTTGGGGGGCACCGGGGAGCTGTTTTTT
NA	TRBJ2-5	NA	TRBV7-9	CASKIEGGAETQYF	TGTGCCAGCAAAATCGAGGGGGGGGCTGAGACCCAGTACTTC
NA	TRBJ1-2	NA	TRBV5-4	CASSLESGRAFNYGYTF	TGTGCCAGCAGCTTGGAAAGTGGCAGGGCGTTCAACTATGGCTACACCTTC
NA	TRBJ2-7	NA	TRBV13	CASSLSYRSYEQYF	TGTGCCAGCAGCTTATCATACAGGTCCTACGAGCAGTACTTC
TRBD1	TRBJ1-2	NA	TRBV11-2	CASSPPGQGAYGYTF	TGTGCCAGCAGCCCCCCCGGACAGGGGGCTTATGGCTACACCTTC
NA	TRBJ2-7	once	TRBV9	CASSPGYEQYF	TGTGCCAGCAGCCCGGGCTACGAGCAGTACTTC
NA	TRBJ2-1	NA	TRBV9	CASSVVGLQGNEQFF	TGTGCCAGCAGCGTAGTGGGGCTACAAGGCAATGAGCAGTTCTTC
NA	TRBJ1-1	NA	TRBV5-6	CASSLVQTKNTEAFF	TGTGCCAGCAGCTTGGTTCAGACAAAAAACACTGAAGCTTTCTTT
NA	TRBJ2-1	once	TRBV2	CASSDERGSSYNEQFF	TGTGCCAGCAGTGATGAACGGGGGAGCTCCTACAATGAGCAGTTCTTC